The rows below give T cell receptor beta chains drawn from one sample of a study of Graves' ophthalmopathy and Graves' hyperthyroidism. A single record per CDR3 protein comes from TCRdb applying MiXCR to the multiplex PCR reads. The sample has 350,000 to 400,000 distinct CDR3 sequences, 15% to 20% seen once; the top ten hold 1.6%. The material sequenced was peripheral blood. All receptors derive from a woman between 18 and 29 years old with Graves' ophthalmopathy. Each CDR3 is given without its conserved first and last residue. Each record gives: D gene, J gene, V gene, CDR3 length, CDR3 protein. D genes are given only for firm matches.

D: .
J: TRBJ1-1
V: TRBV12-3/TRBV12-4
length: 13
CDR3: ASSLAMGGSNEAF

D: TRBD1
J: TRBJ2-7
V: TRBV20-1
length: 15
CDR3: SARGPSTGGKAYEQY

D: TRBD1
J: TRBJ1-2
V: TRBV29-1
length: 12
CDR3: SVGTGTGSRGYT

D: .
J: TRBJ2-2
V: TRBV6-4
length: 12
CDR3: ASSDSIASGELF

D: .
J: TRBJ1-1
V: TRBV7-2
length: 13
CDR3: ASSFFSGGGTEAF

D: .
J: TRBJ2-2
V: TRBV2
length: 14
CDR3: ASTPAGQTMTGELF

D: .
J: TRBJ1-5
V: TRBV20-1
length: 12
CDR3: SARDPDGYQPQH

D: .
J: TRBJ1-5
V: TRBV6-2/TRBV6-3
length: 15
CDR3: ASSYTPGVESNQPQH

D: .
J: TRBJ2-2
V: TRBV19
length: 13
CDR3: ASSIGSLNTGELF

D: .
J: TRBJ1-1
V: TRBV6-5
length: 14
CDR3: ASSQISGFVTVEAF

D: .
J: TRBJ1-1
V: TRBV7-2
length: 11
CDR3: ASSSRGAGEAF

D: .
J: TRBJ2-5
V: TRBV24-1
length: 14
CDR3: ATSDTPGIGVETQY

D: TRBD1
J: TRBJ2-5
V: TRBV30
length: 13
CDR3: AWSPGTGGGETQY

D: .
J: TRBJ2-7
V: TRBV7-9
length: 10
CDR3: ASSRAQYEQY

D: TRBD1
J: TRBJ2-5
V: TRBV7-3
length: 14
CDR3: ASSLNGRGHQETQY

D: .
J: TRBJ2-5
V: TRBV15
length: 13
CDR3: ATSRDGGIQETQY

D: TRBD1
J: TRBJ1-2
V: TRBV19
length: 13
CDR3: ASSRDRGLDYGYT

D: TRBD2
J: TRBJ2-7
V: TRBV4-1
length: 16
CDR3: ASSQDGGAGGPSDEQY

D: .
J: TRBJ1-5
V: TRBV4-1
length: 14
CDR3: ASSQEAGQINQPQH

D: TRBD2
J: TRBJ2-2
V: TRBV10-3
length: 13
CDR3: ATTGGDSTTGELF

D: .
J: TRBJ1-5
V: TRBV6-2/TRBV6-3
length: 13
CDR3: ASSLWGGDNQPQH

D: .
J: TRBJ1-6
V: TRBV3-1
length: 12
CDR3: ASSQVQGGSPLH

D: .
J: TRBJ1-2
V: TRBV20-1
length: 14
CDR3: SARLGQEAHYYGYT

D: .
J: TRBJ2-5
V: TRBV30
length: 9
CDR3: AWSERETQY

D: .
J: TRBJ2-5
V: TRBV28
length: 12
CDR3: ASSSRLVVETQY

D: .
J: TRBJ2-7
V: TRBV12-3/TRBV12-4
length: 13
CDR3: ASSPSSRLIYEQY

D: .
J: TRBJ1-1
V: TRBV3-1
length: 12
CDR3: ASSGGAANTEAF

D: .
J: TRBJ1-1
V: TRBV6-2/TRBV6-3
length: 15
CDR3: ASSYGRGSSINTEAF

D: TRBD1
J: TRBJ1-2
V: TRBV6-5
length: 13
CDR3: ASSYSGGQGDGYT

D: .
J: TRBJ1-3
V: TRBV20-1
length: 10
CDR3: SARIRELTIY

D: .
J: TRBJ2-5
V: TRBV27
length: 13
CDR3: ASSLSQGIKETQY

D: .
J: TRBJ2-7
V: TRBV6-2/TRBV6-3
length: 11
CDR3: ASSRAPSYEQY

D: TRBD2
J: TRBJ2-7
V: TRBV12-3/TRBV12-4
length: 14
CDR3: ASSHSSGGGEYEQY

D: TRBD1
J: TRBJ1-6
V: TRBV13
length: 17
CDR3: ASSYHPSTGKFPNSPLH

D: .
J: TRBJ2-5
V: TRBV20-1
length: 9
CDR3: SAHQEETQY

D: .
J: TRBJ2-2
V: TRBV27
length: 12
CDR3: ASSFAAGTGELF

D: TRBD2
J: TRBJ2-7
V: TRBV20-1
length: 15
CDR3: SARDPRPAGWITEQY

D: TRBD2
J: TRBJ2-7
V: TRBV6-2/TRBV6-3
length: 18
CDR3: ASSYSVSSNSGGSLYEQY

D: .
J: TRBJ2-7
V: TRBV12-3/TRBV12-4
length: 12
CDR3: ASSLTGSESEQY

D: .
J: TRBJ1-1
V: TRBV4-2
length: 13
CDR3: ASSLTEGTLAPAF